This T cell receptor (beta chain) derives from a study of blood T cell repertoires in COVID-19. Study information: Researchers got acute and convalescent COVID-19 samples from the United States, Italy and Spain. From T cells, B-cell-depleted T cells, or PBMCs came the material, which was cDNA or gDNA.

Some clones are missing from TCRdb's copy, which holds only in-frame ones; the method was immunoSEQ multiplex PCR. The sample has more than 200,000 clones; around four fifths are singletons. The CDR3 is made up of 14 amino acids. The germline V gene encodes CDR1 DFQATT and CDR2 SNEGSKA (reference sequence). V lost 3 bases, J lost 5 bases, and 7 bases stayed unmatched. The receptor's source is a man aged 35-49 years with active or convalescent COVID-19. Specimen: peripheral blood. The J gene is TRBJ2-4, the V gene TRBV20-1; TRBD1 matches at 7 bases. The CDR3 DNA is TGCAGTGCTAGTCCCCCAGGGACAGAAAACATTCAGTACTTC. The encoded protein is CSASPPGTENIQYF.